Below, one T cell receptor (beta chain) is given with its context. The antigen remains unidentified. The record originates from a study of T cell repertoires in cytomegalovirus infection. Whole-study context: Recently identified HLA-C-restricted CMV epitopes and well-studied HLA-B-restricted CMV epitopes were used by the study. Public signatures in TCR beta pointed to CMV infection and matching HLA type.

Germline loops: CDR1 PRHDT, CDR2 FYEKMQ (reference sequence). The junction had 0 bases not matched to a gene; V was cut back by 0 bases and J by 11 bases. This CDR3 has 11 amino acids. Study outcomes and limitations: Carriers of CMV and the relevant HLA type were discriminated by public TCR beta frequency. Clonotypes of TCR beta that were HLA-C-restricted and CMV-specific dominated the ex vivo response.

TCRdb passed the reads through MiXCR, listing each CDR3 protein once. The sample contains around 77,000 distinct CDR3 sequences, roughly 20% of which appear only once. Sample: CD8+ T cells from cultured PBMCs, taken from culture after CMV antigen stimulation. The J gene is TRBJ1-1, the V gene TRBV13; 7 nucleotides align to TRBD1. This sequence was found in a human donor in good health (CMV status not recorded). Some clones in this sample may be carry-over from other donors' samples. The CDR3 DNA is TGTGCCAGCAGCTTAGGACAGGGGGCTTTCTTT. This sequence encodes CASSLGQGAFF.